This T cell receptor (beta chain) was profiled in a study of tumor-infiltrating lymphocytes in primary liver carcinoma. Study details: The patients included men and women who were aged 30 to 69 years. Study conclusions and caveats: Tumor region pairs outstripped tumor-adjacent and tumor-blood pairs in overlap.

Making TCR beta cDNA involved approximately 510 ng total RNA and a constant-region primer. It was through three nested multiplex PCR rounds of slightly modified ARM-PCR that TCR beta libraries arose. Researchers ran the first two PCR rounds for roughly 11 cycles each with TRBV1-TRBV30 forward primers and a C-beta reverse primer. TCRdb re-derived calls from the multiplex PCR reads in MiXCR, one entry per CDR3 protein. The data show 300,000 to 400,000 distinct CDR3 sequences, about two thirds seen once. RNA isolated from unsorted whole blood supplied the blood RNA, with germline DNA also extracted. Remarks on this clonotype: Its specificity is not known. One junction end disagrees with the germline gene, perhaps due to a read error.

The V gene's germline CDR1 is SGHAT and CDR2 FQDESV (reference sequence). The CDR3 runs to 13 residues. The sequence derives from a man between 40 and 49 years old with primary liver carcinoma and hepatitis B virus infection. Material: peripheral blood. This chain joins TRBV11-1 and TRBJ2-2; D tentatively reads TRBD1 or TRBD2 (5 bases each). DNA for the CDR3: TGTGACAGCAGCTTAGTAAACACCAGGGACCTGTTTTTT. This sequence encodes CDSSLVNTRDLFF.